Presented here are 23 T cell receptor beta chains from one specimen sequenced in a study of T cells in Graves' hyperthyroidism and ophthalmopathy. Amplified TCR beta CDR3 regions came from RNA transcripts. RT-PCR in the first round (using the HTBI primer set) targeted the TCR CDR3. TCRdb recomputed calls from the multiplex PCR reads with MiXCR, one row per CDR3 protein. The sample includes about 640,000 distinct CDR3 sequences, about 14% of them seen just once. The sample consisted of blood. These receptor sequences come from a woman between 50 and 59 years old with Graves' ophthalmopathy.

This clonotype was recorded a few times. The chain's CDR3 is CASSPGIPYNEQFF. DNA for the CDR3: TGTGCCAGCAGCCCGGGAATCCCCTACAATGAGCAGTTCTTC. This chain links TRBV9 with TRBJ2-1, with D possibly being TRBD2 (5 bases). V lost 4 bases to trimming and J lost 2 bases, with 10 bases between them. The CDR3 spans 14 residues. The germline CDR1 and CDR2 sequences are SGDLS and YYNGEE.

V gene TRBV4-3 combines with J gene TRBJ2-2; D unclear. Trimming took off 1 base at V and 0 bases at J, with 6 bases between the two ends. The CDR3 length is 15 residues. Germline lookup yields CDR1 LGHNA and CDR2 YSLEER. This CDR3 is CASSQVAPNTGELFF. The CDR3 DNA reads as TGCGCCAGCAGCCAAGTGGCCCCGAACACCGGGGAGCTGTTTTTT.

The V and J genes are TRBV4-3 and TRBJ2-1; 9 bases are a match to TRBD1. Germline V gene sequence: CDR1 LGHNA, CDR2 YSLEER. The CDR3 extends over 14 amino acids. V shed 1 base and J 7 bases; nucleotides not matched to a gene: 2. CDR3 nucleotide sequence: TGCGCCAGCAGCCAAGGGGGACAGGGAAATGAGCAGTTCTTC. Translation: CASSQGGQGNEQFF.

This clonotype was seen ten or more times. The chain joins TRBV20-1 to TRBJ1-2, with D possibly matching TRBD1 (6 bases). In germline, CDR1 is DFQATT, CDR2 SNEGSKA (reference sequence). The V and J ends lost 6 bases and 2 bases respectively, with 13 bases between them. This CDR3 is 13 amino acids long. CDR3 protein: CSAETGENYGYTF. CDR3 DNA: TGCAGTGCCGAGACAGGCGAAAACTATGGCTACACCTTC.

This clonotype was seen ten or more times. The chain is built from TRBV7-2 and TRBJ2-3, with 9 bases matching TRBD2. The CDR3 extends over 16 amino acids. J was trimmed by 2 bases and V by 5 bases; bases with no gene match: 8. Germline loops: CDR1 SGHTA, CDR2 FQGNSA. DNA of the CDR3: TGTGCCAGCAGCACCCATAGCGGGGGCGACACAGATACGCAGTATTTT. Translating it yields CASSTHSGGDTDTQYF.

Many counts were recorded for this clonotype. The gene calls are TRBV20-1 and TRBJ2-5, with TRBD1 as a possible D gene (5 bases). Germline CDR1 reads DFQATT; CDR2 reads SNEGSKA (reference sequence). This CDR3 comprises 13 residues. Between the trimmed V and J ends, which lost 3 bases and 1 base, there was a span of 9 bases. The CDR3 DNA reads TGCAGTGCTAGCTTCAGGGCCCAAGAGACCCAGTACTTC. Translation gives CSASFRAQETQYF.

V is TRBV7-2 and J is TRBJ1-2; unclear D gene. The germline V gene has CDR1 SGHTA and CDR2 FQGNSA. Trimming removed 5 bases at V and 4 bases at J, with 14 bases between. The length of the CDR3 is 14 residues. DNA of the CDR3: TGTACCAGCAGCCCGATCAGGTCGACCTATGGCTACACCTTC. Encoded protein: CTSSPIRSTYGYTF. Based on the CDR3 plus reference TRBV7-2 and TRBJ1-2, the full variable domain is GAGVSQSPSNKVTEKGKDVELRCDPISGHTALYWYRQSLGQGLEFLIYFQGNSAPDKSGLPSDRFSAERTGGSVSTLTIQRTQQEDSAVYLCTSSPIRSTYGYTFGSGTRLTVV.

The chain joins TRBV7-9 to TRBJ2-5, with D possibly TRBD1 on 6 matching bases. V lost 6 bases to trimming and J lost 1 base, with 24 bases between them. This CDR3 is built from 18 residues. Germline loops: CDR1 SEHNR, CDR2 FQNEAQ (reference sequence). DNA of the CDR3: TGTGCCAGCAGATCCCTTTGGGGGCACTCGTTGGGCCAAGAGACCCAGTACTTC. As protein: CASRSLWGHSLGQETQYF.

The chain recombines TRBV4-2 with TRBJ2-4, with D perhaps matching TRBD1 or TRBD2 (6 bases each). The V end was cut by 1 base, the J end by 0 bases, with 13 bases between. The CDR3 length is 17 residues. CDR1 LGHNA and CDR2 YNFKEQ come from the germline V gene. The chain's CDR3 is CASSQGGGLLAKNIQYF. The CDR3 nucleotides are TGTGCCAGCAGCCAAGGAGGGGGACTGCTAGCCAAAAACATTCAGTACTTC.

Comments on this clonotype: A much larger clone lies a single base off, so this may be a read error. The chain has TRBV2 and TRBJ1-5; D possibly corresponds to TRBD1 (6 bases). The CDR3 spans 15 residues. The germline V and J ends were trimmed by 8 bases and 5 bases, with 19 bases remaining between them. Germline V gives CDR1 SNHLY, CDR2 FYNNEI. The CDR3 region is CASGSDTGIDQPQHF. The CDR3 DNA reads TGTGCCAGCGGCTCAGATACAGGGATTGATCAGCCCCAGCATTTT. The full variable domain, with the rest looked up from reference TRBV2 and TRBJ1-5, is EPEVTQTPSHQVTQMGQEVILRCVPISNHLYFYWYRQILGQKVEFLVSFYNNEISEKSEIFDDQFSVERPDGSNFTLKIRSTKLEDSAMYFCASGSDTGIDQPQHFGDGTRLSIL.

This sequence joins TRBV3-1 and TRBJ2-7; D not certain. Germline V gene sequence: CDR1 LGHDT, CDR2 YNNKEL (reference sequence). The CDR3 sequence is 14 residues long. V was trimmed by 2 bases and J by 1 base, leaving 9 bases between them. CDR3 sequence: CASSQFDWSYEQYF. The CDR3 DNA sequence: TGTGCCAGCAGCCAATTTGACTGGTCCTACGAGCAGTACTTC.

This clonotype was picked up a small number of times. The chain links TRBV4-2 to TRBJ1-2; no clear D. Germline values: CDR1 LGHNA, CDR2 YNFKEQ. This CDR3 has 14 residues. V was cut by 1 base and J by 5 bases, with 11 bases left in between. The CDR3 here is CASSQVAGSYGYTF. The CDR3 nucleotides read TGTGCCAGCAGCCAAGTTGCAGGAAGTTATGGCTACACCTTC.

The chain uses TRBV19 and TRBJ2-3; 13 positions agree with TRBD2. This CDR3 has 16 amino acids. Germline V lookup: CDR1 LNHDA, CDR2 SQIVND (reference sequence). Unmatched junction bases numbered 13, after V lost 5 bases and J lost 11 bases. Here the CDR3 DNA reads TGTGCCAGTAGTCCGGGACTAGCGGGACTGAAGGGGAAGCAGTATTTT. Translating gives CASSPGLAGLKGKQYF. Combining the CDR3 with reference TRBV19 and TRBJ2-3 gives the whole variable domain DGGITQSPKYLFRKEGQNVTLSCEQNLNHDAMYWYRQDPGQGLRLIYYSQIVNDFQKGDIAEGYSVSREKKESFPLTVTSAQKNPTAFYLCASSPGLAGLKGKQYFGPGTRLTVL.

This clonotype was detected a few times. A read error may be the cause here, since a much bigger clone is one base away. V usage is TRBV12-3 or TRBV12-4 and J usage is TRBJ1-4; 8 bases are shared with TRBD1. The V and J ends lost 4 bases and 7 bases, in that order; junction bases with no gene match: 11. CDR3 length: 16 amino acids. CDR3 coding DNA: TGTGCCAGCAGTTCGCAAAACAGGGGGGGCCGTGAAAAACTGTTTTTT. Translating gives CASSSQNRGGREKLFF.

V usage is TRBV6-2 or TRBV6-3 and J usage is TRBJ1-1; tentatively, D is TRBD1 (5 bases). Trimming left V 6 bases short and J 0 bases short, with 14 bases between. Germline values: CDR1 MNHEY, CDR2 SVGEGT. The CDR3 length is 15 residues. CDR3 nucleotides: TGTGCCAGCAGGACCTCAGGGTCCATGAACACTGAAGCTTTCTTT. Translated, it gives CASRTSGSMNTEAFF.

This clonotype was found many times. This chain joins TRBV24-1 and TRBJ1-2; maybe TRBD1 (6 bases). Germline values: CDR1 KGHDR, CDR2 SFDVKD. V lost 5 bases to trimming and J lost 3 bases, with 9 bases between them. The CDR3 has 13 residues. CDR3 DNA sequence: TGTGCCACCAGTGGGACAGCTTACTATGGCTACACCTTC. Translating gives CATSGTAYYGYTF.

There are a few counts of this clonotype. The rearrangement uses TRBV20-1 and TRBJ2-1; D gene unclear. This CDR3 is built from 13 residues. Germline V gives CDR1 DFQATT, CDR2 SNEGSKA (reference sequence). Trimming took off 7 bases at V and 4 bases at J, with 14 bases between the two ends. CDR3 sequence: CSGRPISYNEQFF. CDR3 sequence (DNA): TGCAGTGGGCGACCAATATCGTACAATGAGCAGTTCTTC.

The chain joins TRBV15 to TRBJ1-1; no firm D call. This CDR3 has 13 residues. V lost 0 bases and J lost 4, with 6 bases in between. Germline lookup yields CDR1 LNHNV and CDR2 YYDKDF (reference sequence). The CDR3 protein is CATSRDWVTEAFF. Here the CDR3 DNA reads TGTGCCACCAGCAGAGATTGGGTCACTGAAGCTTTCTTT.

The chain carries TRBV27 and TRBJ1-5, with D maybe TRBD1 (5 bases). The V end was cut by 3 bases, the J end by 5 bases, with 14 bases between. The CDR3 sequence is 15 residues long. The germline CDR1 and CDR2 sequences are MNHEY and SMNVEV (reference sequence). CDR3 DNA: TGTGCCAGCAGTTTGGAGGGGCCCAATTATCAGCCCCAGCATTTT. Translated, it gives CASSLEGPNYQPQHF.

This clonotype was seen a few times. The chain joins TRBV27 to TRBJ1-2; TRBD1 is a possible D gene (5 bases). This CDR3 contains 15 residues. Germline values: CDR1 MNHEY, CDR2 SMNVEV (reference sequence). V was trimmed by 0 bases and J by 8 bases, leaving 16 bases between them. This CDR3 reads CASSLSSWGGQGYTF. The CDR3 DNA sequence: TGTGCCAGCAGTTTATCATCGTGGGGGGGTCAGGGCTACACCTTC.

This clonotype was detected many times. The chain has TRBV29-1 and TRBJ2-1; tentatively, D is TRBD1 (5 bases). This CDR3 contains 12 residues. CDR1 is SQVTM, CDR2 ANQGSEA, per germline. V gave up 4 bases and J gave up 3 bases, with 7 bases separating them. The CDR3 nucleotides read TGCAGCGTTGCGACAGTCTACAATGAGCAGTTCTTC. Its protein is CSVATVYNEQFF.

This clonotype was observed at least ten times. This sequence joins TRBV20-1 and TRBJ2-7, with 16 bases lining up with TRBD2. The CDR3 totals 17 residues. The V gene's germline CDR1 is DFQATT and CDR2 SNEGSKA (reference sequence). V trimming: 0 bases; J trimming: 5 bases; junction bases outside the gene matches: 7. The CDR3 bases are TGCAGTGCTAGAGATGGGGGACTAGCGGGAGGGGGAGACGAGCAGTACTTC. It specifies CSARDGGLAGGGDEQYF.

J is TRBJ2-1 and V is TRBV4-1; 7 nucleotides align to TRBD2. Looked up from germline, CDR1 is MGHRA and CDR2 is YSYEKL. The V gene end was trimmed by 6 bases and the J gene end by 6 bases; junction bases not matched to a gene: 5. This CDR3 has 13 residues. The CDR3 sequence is CASSRLAINEQFF. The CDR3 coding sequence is TGCGCCAGCAGTCGACTAGCCATCAATGAGCAGTTCTTC.